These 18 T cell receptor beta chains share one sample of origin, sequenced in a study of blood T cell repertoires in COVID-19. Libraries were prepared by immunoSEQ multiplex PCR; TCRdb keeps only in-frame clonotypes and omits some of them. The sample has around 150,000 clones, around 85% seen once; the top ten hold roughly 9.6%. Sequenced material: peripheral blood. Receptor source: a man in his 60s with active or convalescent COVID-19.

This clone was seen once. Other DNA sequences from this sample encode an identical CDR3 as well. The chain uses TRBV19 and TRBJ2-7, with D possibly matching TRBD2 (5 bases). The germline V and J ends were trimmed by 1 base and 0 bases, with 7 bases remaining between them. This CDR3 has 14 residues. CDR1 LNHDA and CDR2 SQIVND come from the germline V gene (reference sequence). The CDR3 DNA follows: TGTGCCAGTAGTATAGGAGGGAGCTCCTACGAGCAGTACTTC. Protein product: CASSIGGSSYEQYF.

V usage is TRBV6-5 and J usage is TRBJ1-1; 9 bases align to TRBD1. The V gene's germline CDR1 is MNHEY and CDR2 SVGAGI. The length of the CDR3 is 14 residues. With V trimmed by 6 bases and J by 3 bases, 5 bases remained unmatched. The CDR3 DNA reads TGTGCCAGCAGGGGCGGACAGGGGCACACTGAAGCTTTCTTT. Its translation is CASRGGQGHTEAFF.

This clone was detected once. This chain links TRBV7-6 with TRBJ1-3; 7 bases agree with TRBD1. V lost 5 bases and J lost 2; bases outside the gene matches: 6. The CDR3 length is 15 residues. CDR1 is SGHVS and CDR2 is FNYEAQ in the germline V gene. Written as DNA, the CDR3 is TGTGCCAGCAGCCTTCAGACAGGGACTGGAAACACCATATATTTT. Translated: CASSLQTGTGNTIYF.

CDR3 bases: TGTGCCAGTGCCGGGACAGGGGGTGGGCAGCCCCAGCATTTT. Protein product: CASAGTGGGQPQHF. The V and J genes are TRBV19 and TRBJ1-5; 11 bases are shared with TRBD1. The V gene end was trimmed by 8 bases and the J gene end by 7 bases; junction bases not matched to a gene: 7. There are 14 residues in the CDR3. From germline, CDR1 is LNHDA and CDR2 SQIVND (reference sequence).

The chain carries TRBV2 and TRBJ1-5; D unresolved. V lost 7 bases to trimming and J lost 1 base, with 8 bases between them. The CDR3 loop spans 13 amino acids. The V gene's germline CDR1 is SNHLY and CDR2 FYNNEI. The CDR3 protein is CASKARSNQPQHF. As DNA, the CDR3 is TGTGCCAGCAAGGCGAGGAGCAATCAGCCCCAGCATTTT.

This CDR3 reads CASSLGQENQPQHF. The DNA of the CDR3 is TGTGCCAGCAGCTTGGGACAGGAAAATCAGCCCCAGCATTTT. This rearrangement joins TRBV5-8 to TRBJ1-5, with D maybe TRBD1 (6 bases). The V end was cut by 0 bases, the J end by 4 bases, with 8 bases between. CDR3 length equals 14 residues. Germline lookup yields CDR1 SGHTS and CDR2 YDEGEE.

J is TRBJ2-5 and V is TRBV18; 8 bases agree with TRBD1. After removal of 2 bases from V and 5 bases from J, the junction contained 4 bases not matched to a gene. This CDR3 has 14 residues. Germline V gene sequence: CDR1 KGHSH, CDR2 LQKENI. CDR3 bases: TGTGCCAGCTCACCAAGGACAGGGAGGGAGACCCAGTACTTC. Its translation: CASSPRTGRETQYF.

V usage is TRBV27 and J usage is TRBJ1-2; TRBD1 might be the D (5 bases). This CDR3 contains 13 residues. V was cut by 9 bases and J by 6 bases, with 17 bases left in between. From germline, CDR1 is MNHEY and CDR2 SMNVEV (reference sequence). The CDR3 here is CARNHGREDGYTF. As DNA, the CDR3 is TGTGCCAGAAATCACGGCAGGGAGGATGGCTACACCTTC.

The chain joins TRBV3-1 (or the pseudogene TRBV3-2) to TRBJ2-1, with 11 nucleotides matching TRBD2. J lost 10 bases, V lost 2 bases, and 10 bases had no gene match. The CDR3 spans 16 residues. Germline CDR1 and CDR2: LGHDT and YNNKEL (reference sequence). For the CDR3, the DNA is TGTGCCAGCAGCCAATATAGCGGGGGGGCCTTATTCGAGCAGTTCTTC. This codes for CASSQYSGGALFEQFF.

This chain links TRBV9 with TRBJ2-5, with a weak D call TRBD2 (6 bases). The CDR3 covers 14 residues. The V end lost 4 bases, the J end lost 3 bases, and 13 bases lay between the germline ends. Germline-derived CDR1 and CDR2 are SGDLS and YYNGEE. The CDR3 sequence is CASSSLPGEETQYF. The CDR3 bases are TGTGCCAGCAGCTCTCTCCCGGGGGAAGAGACCCAGTACTTC.

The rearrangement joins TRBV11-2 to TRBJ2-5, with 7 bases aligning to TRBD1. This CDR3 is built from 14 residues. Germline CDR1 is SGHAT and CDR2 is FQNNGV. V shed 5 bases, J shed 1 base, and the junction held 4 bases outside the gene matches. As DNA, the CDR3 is TGTGCCAGCAGCGAAACAGGGGTCCAAGAGACCCAGTACTTC. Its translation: CASSETGVQETQYF.

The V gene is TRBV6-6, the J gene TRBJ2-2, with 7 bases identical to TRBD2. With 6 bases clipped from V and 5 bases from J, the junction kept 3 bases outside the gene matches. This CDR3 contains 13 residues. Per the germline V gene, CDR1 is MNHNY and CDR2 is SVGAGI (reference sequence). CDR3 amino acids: CASSRTRTGELFF. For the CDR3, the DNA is TGTGCCAGCAGCCGGACTAGGACCGGGGAGCTGTTTTTT.

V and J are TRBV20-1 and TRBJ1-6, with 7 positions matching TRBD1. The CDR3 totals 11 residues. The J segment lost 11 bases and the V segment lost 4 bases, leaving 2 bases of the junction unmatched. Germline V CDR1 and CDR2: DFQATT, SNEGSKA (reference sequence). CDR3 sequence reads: CSAKTGPPLHF. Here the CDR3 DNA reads TGCAGTGCTAAGACAGGGCCACCCCTCCACTTT.

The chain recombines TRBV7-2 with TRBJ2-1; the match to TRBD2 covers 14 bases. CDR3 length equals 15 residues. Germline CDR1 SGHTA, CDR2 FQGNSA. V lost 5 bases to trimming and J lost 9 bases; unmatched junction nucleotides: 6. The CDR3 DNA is TGTGCCAGCAGCCAGCAGGGGACTAGCGGGAGTGAGCAGTTCTTC. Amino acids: CASSQQGTSGSEQFF.

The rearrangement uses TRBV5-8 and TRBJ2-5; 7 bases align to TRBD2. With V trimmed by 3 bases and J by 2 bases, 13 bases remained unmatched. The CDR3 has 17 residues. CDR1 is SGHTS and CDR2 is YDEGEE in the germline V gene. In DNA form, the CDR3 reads TGTGCCAGCAGCTGGGCGTCTCGCGGGGGAGGTCAAGAGACCCAGTACTTC. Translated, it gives CASSWASRGGGQETQYF.

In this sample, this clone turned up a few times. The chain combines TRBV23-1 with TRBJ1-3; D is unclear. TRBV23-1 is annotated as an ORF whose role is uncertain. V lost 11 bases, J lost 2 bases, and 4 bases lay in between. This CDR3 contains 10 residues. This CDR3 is CAVAGNTIYF. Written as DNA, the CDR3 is TGCGCCGTCGCTGGAAACACCATATATTTT.

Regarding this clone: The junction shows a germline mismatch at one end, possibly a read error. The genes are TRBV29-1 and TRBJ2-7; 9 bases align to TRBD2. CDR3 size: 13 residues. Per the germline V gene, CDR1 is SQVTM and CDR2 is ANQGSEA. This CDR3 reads CSVQEREAREQYF. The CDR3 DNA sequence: TGCAGCGTTCAAGAGCGGGAGGCTCGCGAGCAGTACTTC.

The CDR3 coding sequence is TGTGCCAGCAGCTTAGTTTGGCTAGCGGGGGAACAACAAGAGACCCAGTACTTC. It encodes CASSLVWLAGEQQETQYF. The chain links TRBV7-2 to TRBJ2-5; 10 bases map to TRBD2. The CDR3 runs to 18 residues. Germline-derived CDR1 and CDR2 are SGHTA and FQGNSA. Trimming at V came to 1 base and at J to 2 bases, leaving 10 bases not matched to a gene.